This paragraph covers one TCR beta chain sequence. Its antigen remains unknown. These data are taken from a study of graft-versus-host responses after intestinal transplantation. For the study at large: Recipients across the board were started on anti-thymocyte globulin induction, then kept on tacrolimus and steroids for about 3 years.

Sequencing used immunoSEQ multiplex PCR; TCRdb keeps in-frame clones, though not all of them. The sample includes tens of thousands of clones, roughly 95% of them seen just once. There are 16 residues in the CDR3. Per germline, CDR1 SGHRS and CDR2 YFSETQ. The ends were cut back, 0 bases at V and 10 bases at J, with 22 bases in the middle. The sample consisted of unstimulated CD8+ T cells sorted from spleen or lymph node cells, taken before transplant. The chain carries TRBV5-1 and TRBJ1-2; D gene ambiguous. This clonotype originated in a human donor who was the organ donor for an intestinal transplant. The CDR3 is CASSLEPESPGFDYTF. Here the CDR3 DNA reads TGCGCCAGCAGCTTGGAGCCAGAGTCTCCTGGCTTCGACTACACCTTC.